This is a list of T cell receptor beta chains from one sample in a study of T cells after yellow fever vaccination. TCRdb reprocessed the 5' RACE reads via MiXCR and lists one record per CDR3 protein. The table lists about 330,000 distinct CDR3 sequences, roughly 8% of them singletons. The material was PBMCs, obtained 45 days after the first yellow fever vaccination. Source of these receptors: a man between 18 and 29 years old who received the YFV17D yellow fever vaccine. Each CDR3 is given with its conserved first and last residue. D genes are given only for firm matches. Clone size is stated in some rows and not others, as once, few, many or a class when expanded.

d_gene	v_gene	abundance	j_gene	CDR3nt	CDR3aa
NA	TRBV21-1	NA	TRBJ2-3	TGTGCCAGCAGCAAAAGCAGGCTAGCTGTTTGCACAGATACGCAGTATTTT	CASSKSRLAVCTDTQYF
NA	TRBV20-1	NA	TRBJ1-4	TGCAGTGCTAGAGATCCTAGGTGGGGTAATGAAAAACTGTTTTTT	CSARDPRWGNEKLFF
NA	TRBV5-6	NA	TRBJ1-2	TGTGCCAGCAGCTTGGTCGGTCGTGGCTACACCTTC	CASSLVGRGYTF
NA	TRBV4-3	few	TRBJ2-3	TGCGCCAGCAGCCGACAAGGGACCGCTAGCACAGATACGCAGTATTTT	CASSRQGTASTDTQYF
NA	TRBV15	few	TRBJ2-4	TGTGCCACCAGCAGAGAATTGACTTTAATAGCCAAAAACATTCAGTACTTC	CATSRELTLIAKNIQYF
NA	TRBV6-5	NA	TRBJ1-4	TGTGCCAGCAGTCAGTCTAATGAAAAACTGTTTTTT	CASSQSNEKLFF
NA	TRBV4-2	NA	TRBJ2-3	TGTGCCAGCAGCCAAGCGCAAGGGCGGGATACGCAGTATTTT	CASSQAQGRDTQYF
TRBD1	TRBV7-2	few	TRBJ2-3	TGTGCCAGCAGCTTAGCTGCGACAGGGCAGGCAGATACGCAGTATTTT	CASSLAATGQADTQYF
TRBD1	TRBV4-3	NA	TRBJ2-7	TGCGCCAGCAGCCAAGAAAGGGGGACAGGGGCCCGGTACTTC	CASSQERGTGARYF
TRBD1	TRBV7-3	many	TRBJ2-1	TGTGCCAGCAGCTTAACAGGGGGCCCTCCAAGCTCCTACAATGAGCAGTTCTTC	CASSLTGGPPSSYNEQFF
NA	TRBV6-1	NA	TRBJ1-6	TGTGCCAGCAGGACCTTGAATTCACCCCTCCACTTT	CASRTLNSPLHF
NA	TRBV7-3	few	TRBJ2-2	TGTGCCAGCAGCTTAATGGGTGGGGCGACACAGACGAACACCGGGGAGCTGTTTTTT	CASSLMGGATQTNTGELFF
TRBD1	TRBV6-2/TRBV6-3	NA	TRBJ1-5	TGTGCCAGCAGCCCCCCAGGGGGCTGGCAGCCCCAGCATTTT	CASSPPGGWQPQHF
TRBD1	TRBV6-2/TRBV6-3	NA	TRBJ1-5	TGTGCCAGCAGTTACACAGGGGATCGTCAGCCCCAGCATTTT	CASSYTGDRQPQHF
NA	TRBV12-3/TRBV12-4	NA	TRBJ2-1	TGTGCCAGCATGCTCGTAGGAACCTACAATGAGCAGTTCTTC	CASMLVGTYNEQFF
NA	TRBV5-6	NA	TRBJ1-4	TGTGCCAGCAGCTTGTCGAATCGGGAAAAACTGTTTTTT	CASSLSNREKLFF
NA	TRBV19	NA	TRBJ1-5	TGTGCCAGTAGTTCTACCCAGGACAGCTCCACGCCCCAGCATTTT	CASSSTQDSSTPQHF
NA	TRBV4-1	NA	TRBJ1-2	TGCGCCAGCAGCTCGGACGGACGCTCTAACTATGGCTACACCTTC	CASSSDGRSNYGYTF
TRBD1	TRBV20-1	many	TRBJ2-3	TGCAGTGCTAGAGTGGGGACAGTTCCAGATACGCAGTATTTT	CSARVGTVPDTQYF
TRBD1	TRBV20-1	few	TRBJ1-1	TGCAGTGCTAGAGATACAGGGGGCGGCACTGAAGCTTTCTTT	CSARDTGGGTEAFF
TRBD2	TRBV15	NA	TRBJ2-1	TGTGCCACCAGCAGAGTTTCGGCGGGGGGGCATGAGCAGTTCTTC	CATSRVSAGGHEQFF
TRBD1	TRBV6-1	NA	TRBJ1-5	TGTGCCAGCAGGGCCGGGACAGAGACTTATAGCAATCAGCCCCAGCATTTT	CASRAGTETYSNQPQHF
NA	TRBV18	many	TRBJ1-1	TGTGCCAGCTCCCCTTATTTCAGGGCTGAAGCTTTCTTT	CASSPYFRAEAFF
NA	TRBV2	NA	TRBJ2-3	TGTGCCAGCAGTGGCAAACAGGGACAAATGTCAGATACGCAGTATTTT	CASSGKQGQMSDTQYF
TRBD1	TRBV5-1	few	TRBJ1-4	TGCGCCAGCAGGGTCGGGACAGCAACTAATGAAAAACTGTTTTTT	CASRVGTATNEKLFF
TRBD1	TRBV5-5	few	TRBJ1-2	TGTGCCAGCAGCTTGGCACCCCCGGGACAGTATAACTATGGCTACACCTTC	CASSLAPPGQYNYGYTF
NA	TRBV12-3/TRBV12-4	few	TRBJ1-6	TGTGCCAGCAGTTCGACACTTCTTGAGACCCTCCACTTT	CASSSTLLETLHF
NA	TRBV7-2	NA	TRBJ2-7	TGTGCCAGCAGCTGGGGCCTAAACTACGAGCAGTACTTC	CASSWGLNYEQYF
TRBD2	TRBV7-2	few	TRBJ2-3	TGTGCCAGCACCAACATGGCCGGGACTAGTTCGGATACGCAGTATTTT	CASTNMAGTSSDTQYF
NA	TRBV4-1	NA	TRBJ2-7	TGCGCCAGCAGCCAAGGGTCGGGAGCCGCTGTGTCTCAGCGGTACTTC	CASSQGSGAAVSQRYF
NA	TRBV29-1	NA	TRBJ2-1	TGCAGCGTTGACGGTGTAAAAGGGTCTGGACAGCTCTCCTACAATGAGCAGTTCTTC	CSVDGVKGSGQLSYNEQFF
TRBD2	TRBV9	many	TRBJ2-2	TGTGCCAGCAAGGGCGGGGGGGCCGAGGTCGGGGAGCTGTTTTTT	CASKGGGAEVGELFF
TRBD1	TRBV9	NA	TRBJ1-6	TGTGCCAGCAGCGCATCGACAGGGATCAATTCACCCCTCCACTTT	CASSASTGINSPLHF
NA	TRBV6-1	many	TRBJ1-5	TGTGCCAGCACGGGCTATAGCAATCAGCCCCAGCATTTT	CASTGYSNQPQHF
NA	TRBV12-3/TRBV12-4	NA	TRBJ1-1	TGTGCCAGCAGTCCCCGTTACACTGAAGCTTTCTTT	CASSPRYTEAFF
TRBD2	TRBV15	NA	TRBJ2-3	TGTGCCACCAAGGTAGCGGGGGTCTCAGATACGCAGTATTTT	CATKVAGVSDTQYF
NA	TRBV20-1	many	TRBJ1-4	TGCAGTGCAGAGGGTGTTGCGGGGGACCTCGCAACTAATGAAAAACTGTTTTTT	CSAEGVAGDLATNEKLFF
TRBD1	TRBV6-2/TRBV6-3	NA	TRBJ1-1	TGTGCCAGCAGTTTCGTGGGACAGCCAAACACTGAAGCTTTCTTT	CASSFVGQPNTEAFF
NA	TRBV6-2/TRBV6-3	NA	TRBJ2-5	TGTGCCAGCAGTTACGGGTTAGGGGTTAGGGGAGAGACCCAGTACTTC	CASSYGLGVRGETQYF
NA	TRBV7-6	NA	TRBJ2-3	TGTGCCAGCAGCCCCCGTCCGGGGGATACGCAGTATTTT	CASSPRPGDTQYF
NA	TRBV4-3	many	TRBJ1-6	TGCGCCAGCAGCCAAGTAAATAATTCACCCCTCCACTTT	CASSQVNNSPLHF
NA	TRBV20-1	NA	TRBJ1-6	TGCAGTGCTAGTGTGGCGGGTTCACCCCTCCACTTT	CSASVAGSPLHF
NA	TRBV4-1	many	TRBJ2-4	TGCGCCAGCAGCCAAGGGGTGTTACGGGGTAGGAACATTCAGTACTTC	CASSQGVLRGRNIQYF
TRBD1	TRBV4-3	many	TRBJ2-5	TGCGCCAGCAGCCAAGAAGGGACAGGGGGAGAGACCCAGTACTTC	CASSQEGTGGETQYF
TRBD2	TRBV6-5	NA	TRBJ2-2	TGTGCCAGCAGTTCCACGGGGGGGGTCACCGGGGAGCTGTTTTTT	CASSSTGGVTGELFF
TRBD1	TRBV5-5	few	TRBJ2-6	TGTGCCAGCAGCTCGGGACAGGGGCGATCTGGGGCCAACGTCCTGACTTTC	CASSSGQGRSGANVLTF
NA	TRBV30	NA	TRBJ1-2	TGTGCCTGGAGTGTACGTATCGGTACCTATGGCTACACCTTC	CAWSVRIGTYGYTF